Listed here is a single TCR beta chain. The antigen remains unidentified. The data stem from a study of human T cells and chemical hapten exposure. Overall study findings and caveats: DPC sensitization left the count of TCRs above 1 in 1000 unchanged.

Individual cDNA molecules had unique molecular identifiers attached to them by the library. Under the authors' procedure: Samples contained a median of roughly 93,000 TCRs, with a range of roughly 20,000 to 750,000. TCRdb itself ran the RACE reads through MiXCR, one entry per CDR3 protein. V and J calls and clone size were set by TCRdb, not the authors. The sample lists fewer than 85,000 distinct CDR3 sequences; about 8.6% were seen once. The germline CDR1 and CDR2 sequences are MNHEY and SVGAGI. This CDR3 contains 14 residues. V trimming: 7 bases; J trimming: 7 bases; junction bases outside the gene matches: 7. Documented time point: healthy volunteer bleed at 6 weeks. Blood, whole and unfractionated, served as the source for total RNA extraction.

The origin of this receptor is a female donor in good health. Some clones in this sample may be carry-over from other donors' samples. V gene TRBV6-5 combines with J gene TRBJ2-2, with 9 bases that match TRBD1. Sequencing was performed on whole blood. CDR3 bases: TGTGCCAGCACGCTGGACAGGGGAAGCGGGGAGCTGTTTTTT. It encodes CASTLDRGSGELFF.